This TCR beta chain was obtained from a study of blood T cell repertoires in COVID-19. Study-level background: COVID-19 samples collected from the United States, Italy and Spain covered acute and convalescent phases. PBMCs, B-cell-depleted T cells, or T cells were the source of the cDNA or gDNA that made up the material.

In the study's own analysis: Amplification of reference gene primers provided the estimated nucleated cell counts. Profiling relied on immunoSEQ multiplex PCR, and the TCRdb table lists in-frame clones only, not all of them. The V and J calls and clone size were taken over from that table, and D and trimming were inferred from the DNA. In the table there are some 250,000 clones, roughly 91% of which are singletons. Study members were between about 18 and 95 years old and lived in around 24 US regions. The TCR comes from a woman between 35 and 50 years old with acute COVID-19. The sequencing input was PBMCs or T cells enriched from blood (not recorded which).

Here the CDR3 DNA reads TGTGCCAGCAGCCCCCGGGACAGGGCCATATATTTT. Translated, it gives CASSPRDRAIYF. The V and J genes are TRBV12-3 or TRBV12-4 and TRBJ1-3, with TRBD1 identical over 9 bases. Trimming at V came to 6 bases and at J to 11 bases, leaving 5 bases not matched to a gene. This CDR3 has 12 residues.